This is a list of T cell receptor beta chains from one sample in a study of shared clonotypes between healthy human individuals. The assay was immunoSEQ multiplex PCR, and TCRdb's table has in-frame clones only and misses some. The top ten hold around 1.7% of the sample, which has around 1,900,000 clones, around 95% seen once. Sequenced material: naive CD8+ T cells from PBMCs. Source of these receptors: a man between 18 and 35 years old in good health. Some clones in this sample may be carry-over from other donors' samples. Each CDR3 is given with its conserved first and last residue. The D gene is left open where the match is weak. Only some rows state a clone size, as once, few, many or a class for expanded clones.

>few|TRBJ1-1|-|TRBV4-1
CASSLGMGVPNTEAFF
TGCGCCAGCAGCCTCGGCATGGGGGTGCCGAACACTGAAGCTTTCTTT
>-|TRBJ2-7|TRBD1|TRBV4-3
CASSQELDRMGAYEQYF
TGCGCCAGCAGCCAAGAACTGGACAGGATGGGAGCCTACGAGCAGTACTTC
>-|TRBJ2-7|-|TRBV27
CASSFRDLPRVYEQYF
TGTGCCAGCAGTTTTAGGGACCTGCCGCGGGTCTACGAGCAGTACTTC
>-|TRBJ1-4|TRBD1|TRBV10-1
CASSAGTGGIDEKLFF
TGCGCCAGCAGTGCCGGGACAGGGGGAATAGATGAAAAACTGTTTTTT
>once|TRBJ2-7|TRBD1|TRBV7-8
CASSYRNRGDEQYF
TGTGCCAGCAGTTATAGAAACAGGGGCGACGAGCAGTACTTC
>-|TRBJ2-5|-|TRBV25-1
CASRGGSQETQYF
TGTGCCAGCAGGGGGGGCTCCCAAGAGACCCAGTACTTC
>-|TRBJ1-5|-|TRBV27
CASSLVGYSNQPQHF
TGTGCCAGCAGTTTAGTGGGATATAGCAATCAGCCCCAGCATTTT
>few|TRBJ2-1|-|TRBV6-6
CASSHRDSINEQFF
TGTGCCAGCAGTCACCGGGACTCAATCAATGAGCAGTTCTTC
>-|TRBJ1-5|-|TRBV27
CASSQDRAGSNQPQHF
TGTGCCAGCAGTCAAGACCGAGCTGGGAGCAATCAGCCCCAGCATTTT
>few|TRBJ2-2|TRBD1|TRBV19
CASSLTGDLTGELFF
TGTGCCAGTAGCTTGACAGGGGATCTAACCGGGGAGCTGTTTTTT
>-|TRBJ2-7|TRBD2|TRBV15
CATSRTSGSYEQYF
TGTGCCACCAGCAGAACTAGCGGGAGCTACGAGCAGTACTTC
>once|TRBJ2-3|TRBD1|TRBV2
CASSNTGTGGPDTQYF
TGTGCCAGCAGTAATACCGGGACAGGGGGCCCAGATACGCAGTATTTT
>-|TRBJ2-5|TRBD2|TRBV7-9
CASSLRLAGGETQYF
TGTGCCAGCAGCCTGAGACTAGCGGGAGGGGAGACCCAGTACTTC
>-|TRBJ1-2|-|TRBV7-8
CASSLAPRGRGGYTF
TGTGCCAGCAGCTTAGCGCCCCGGGGTAGGGGTGGCTACACCTTC
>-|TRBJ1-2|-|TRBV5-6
CASSLDGNYGYTF
TGTGCCAGCAGCTTGGATGGTAACTATGGCTACACCTTC
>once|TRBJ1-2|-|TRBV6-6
CATLAGVELNYGYTF
TGTGCCACCTTGGCAGGGGTGGAGTTGAACTATGGCTACACCTTC
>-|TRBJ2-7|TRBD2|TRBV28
CASSPGLAAYEQYF
TGTGCCAGCAGTCCGGGACTAGCGGCCTACGAGCAGTACTTC
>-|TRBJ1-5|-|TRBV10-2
CASSDDIRLSSNQPQHF
TGCGCCAGCAGTGATGATATCAGGTTATCTAGCAATCAGCCCCAGCATTTT
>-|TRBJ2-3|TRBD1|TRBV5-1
CASSLGSGTGNTDTQYF
TGCGCCAGCAGCTTGGGGTCGGGGACAGGGAACACAGATACGCAGTATTTT
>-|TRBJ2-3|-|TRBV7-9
CASSSPVLLEDTQYF
TGTGCCAGCAGCTCGCCTGTTTTGTTAGAGGATACGCAGTATTTT
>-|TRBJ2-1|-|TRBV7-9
CASRLSGNEQFF
TGTGCCAGCAGGCTGAGCGGGAATGAGCAGTTCTTC
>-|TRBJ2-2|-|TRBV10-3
CAISESSGALTSNTGELFF
TGTGCCATCAGTGAGTCGTCAGGGGCCCTGACTTCGAACACCGGGGAGCTGTTTTTT
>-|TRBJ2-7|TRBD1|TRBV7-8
CASSLARQGRFYEQYF
TGTGCCAGCAGCTTAGCGAGACAGGGGAGATTCTACGAGCAGTACTTC
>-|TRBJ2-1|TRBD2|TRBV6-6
CASSPWGGYNEQFF
TGTGCCAGCAGTCCGTGGGGGGGGTACAATGAGCAGTTCTTC
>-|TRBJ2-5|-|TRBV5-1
CASSLPGQQTQYF
TGCGCCAGCAGCTTGCCCGGGCAACAGACCCAGTACTTC
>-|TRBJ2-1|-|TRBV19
CASSRKKGEWINEQFF
TGTGCCAGTAGTAGGAAAAAGGGGGAGTGGATCAATGAGCAGTTCTTC
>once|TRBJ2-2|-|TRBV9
CASSDTGNTGELFF
TGTGCCAGCAGCGACACAGGGAACACCGGGGAGCTGTTTTTT
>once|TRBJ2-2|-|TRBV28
CASKSFGNTGELFF
TGTGCCAGCAAATCTTTCGGGAACACCGGGGAGCTGTTTTTT
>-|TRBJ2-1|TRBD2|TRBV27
CASDHSTSGRGAGHEQFF
TGTGCCAGCGACCACTCGACTAGCGGGAGGGGGGCAGGTCATGAGCAGTTCTTC
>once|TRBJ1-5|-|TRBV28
CASSSHSGGQPQHF
TGTGCCAGCAGCTCCCATTCGGGCGGGCAGCCCCAGCATTTT
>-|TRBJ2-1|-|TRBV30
CAWSVGTVQFF
TGTGCCTGGAGTGTAGGGACTGTTCAGTTCTTC
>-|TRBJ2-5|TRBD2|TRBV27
CASSFSLAEETQYF
TGTGCCAGCAGTTTCAGTCTAGCGGAAGAGACCCAGTACTTC
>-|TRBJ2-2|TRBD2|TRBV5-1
CASRGWPSGRHGAGELFF
TGCGCCAGCAGGGGATGGCCTAGCGGGAGACACGGGGCCGGGGAGCTGTTTTTT
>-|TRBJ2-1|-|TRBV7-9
CASSARLGSYNEQFF
TGTGCCAGCAGCGCGCGACTAGGATCCTACAATGAGCAGTTCTTC
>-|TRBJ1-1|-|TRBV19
CASSRRTYTEAFF
TGTGCCAGTAGCCGGCGGACCTACACTGAAGCTTTCTTT
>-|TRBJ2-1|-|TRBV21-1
CASSSRTGTGKADEQFF
TGTGCCAGCAGCTCCCGAACCGGGACAGGGAAAGCCGATGAGCAGTTCTTC
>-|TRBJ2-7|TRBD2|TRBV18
CASSPRAGVLYEQYF
TGTGCCAGCTCACCAAGAGCGGGAGTCCTCTACGAGCAGTACTTC
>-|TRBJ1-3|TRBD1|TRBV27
CASSSSGTGFSSVGNTIYF
TGTGCCAGCAGTTCCTCCGGGACAGGTTTTTCCTCAGTGGGAAACACCATATATTTT
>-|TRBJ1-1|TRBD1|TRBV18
CASSLDRMNTEAFF
TGTGCCAGCTCACTGGACAGGATGAACACTGAAGCTTTCTTT
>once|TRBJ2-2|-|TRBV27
CASSYTRSGELFF
TGTGCCAGCAGTTACACTAGATCCGGGGAGCTGTTTTTT
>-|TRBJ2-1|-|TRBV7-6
CASSLGGTHPKSPYNEQFF
TGTGCCAGCAGCTTAGGAGGGACTCACCCTAAAAGCCCCTACAATGAGCAGTTCTTC